This paragraph reports one T cell receptor beta chain. Its specificity is not known. The donors were members of the roughly 120-subject validation cohort (separate from the roughly 660-subject first cohort). The sample is drawn from a study of cytomegalovirus exposure and HLA in healthy donors. At the level of the study: A later analysis reported the same platform for the 110 or so validation repertoires and the roughly 700 first-cohort repertoires. Findings and caveats of the study: Specificity of three CMV-associated chains for CMV antigens was verified in vitro. The tendency of first-cohort TCR clusters to co-occur in the approximately 120 validation repertoires was identified by a subsequent analysis.

Measured with immunoSEQ multiplex PCR; TCRdb has only the in-frame clones, and not every one. Here the sample spans some 180,000 clones, roughly 81% being singletons. Material for sequencing was PBMCs. This sequence originates from a woman aged 25 to 45 in good health and CMV-seronegative.

DNA for the CDR3: TGTGCCAGCAGCAGACTAGTCGACGGGTTGGGTGGCTACACCTTC. Its protein product is CASSRLVDGLGGYTF. The chain has TRBV6-5 and TRBJ1-2; no firm D call. The germline gives CDR1 MNHEY, CDR2 SVGAGI. The CDR3 sequence is 15 residues long. V was cut by 6 bases and J by 7 bases, with 21 bases left in between.